This T cell receptor beta chain is from a study of CD8 T cells in ankylosing spondylitis. TCRdb processed the 5' RACE reads anew with MiXCR; each CDR3 protein has one entry. The sample has 100,000 to 150,000 distinct CDR3 sequences; roughly 9% are singletons. Germline values: CDR1 SGHTA, CDR2 FQGNSA. With 5 bases clipped from V and 4 bases from J, the junction kept 6 bases outside the gene matches. CDR3 length: 15 residues. The sample consisted of blood, either unsorted or a sorted T cell fraction (not recorded which). This chain uses TRBV7-2 with TRBJ2-1, with 9 bases matching TRBD1. This receptor was identified in a male donor with ankylosing spondylitis or in good health (not recorded which). In DNA, the CDR3 is TGTGCCAGCAGCCGTGGGACAGGGTCATACAATGAGCAGTTCTTC. Residues: CASSRGTGSYNEQFF.